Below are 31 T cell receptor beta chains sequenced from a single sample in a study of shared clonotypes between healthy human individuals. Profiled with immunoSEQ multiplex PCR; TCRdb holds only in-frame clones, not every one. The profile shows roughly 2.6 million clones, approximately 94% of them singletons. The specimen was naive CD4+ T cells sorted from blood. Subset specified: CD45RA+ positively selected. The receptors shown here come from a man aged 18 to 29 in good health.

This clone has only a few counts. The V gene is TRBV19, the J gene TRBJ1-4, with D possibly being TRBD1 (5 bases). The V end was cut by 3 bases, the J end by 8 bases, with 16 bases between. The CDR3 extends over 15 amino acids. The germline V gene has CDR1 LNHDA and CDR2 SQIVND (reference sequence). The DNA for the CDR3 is TGTGCCAGTAGTATGAACGCAGGGTACGGAGAAAAACTGTTTTTT. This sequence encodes CASSMNAGYGEKLFF.

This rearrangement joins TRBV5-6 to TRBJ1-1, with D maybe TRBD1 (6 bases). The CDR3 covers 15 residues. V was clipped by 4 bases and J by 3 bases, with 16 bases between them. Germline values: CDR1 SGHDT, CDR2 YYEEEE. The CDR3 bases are TGTGCCAGCAGCCGGGACACCAAAGGGGACACTGAAGCTTTCTTT. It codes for CASSRDTKGDTEAFF.

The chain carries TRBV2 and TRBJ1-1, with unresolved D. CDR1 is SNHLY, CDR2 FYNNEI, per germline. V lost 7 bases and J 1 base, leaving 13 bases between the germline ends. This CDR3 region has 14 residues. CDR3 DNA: TGTGCCAGCAAGAGAGATACTTCGAACACTGAAGCTTTCTTT. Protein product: CASKRDTSNTEAFF. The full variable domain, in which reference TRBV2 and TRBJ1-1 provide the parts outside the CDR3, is EPEVTQTPSHQVTQMGQEVILRCVPISNHLYFYWYRQILGQKVEFLVSFYNNEISEKSEIFDDQFSVERPDGSNFTLKIRSTKLEDSAMYFCASKRDTSNTEAFFGQGTRLTVV.

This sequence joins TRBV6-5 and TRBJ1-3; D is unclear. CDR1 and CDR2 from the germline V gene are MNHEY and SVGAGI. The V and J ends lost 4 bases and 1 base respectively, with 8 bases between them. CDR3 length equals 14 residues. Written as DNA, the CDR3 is TGTGCCAGCAGTTTCAGGACGTCTGGAAACACCATATATTTT. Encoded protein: CASSFRTSGNTIYF.

CDR3 DNA sequence: TGTGCCAGCAGCACTCAGGTTAAAATAGACTATGGCTACACCTTC. Protein sequence: CASSTQVKIDYGYTF. This sequence joins TRBV7-9 and TRBJ1-2, with D unclear. CDR3 length: 15 amino acids. V was clipped by 5 bases and J by 3 bases, with 16 bases between them. The V gene's germline CDR1 is SEHNR and CDR2 FQNEAQ (reference sequence).

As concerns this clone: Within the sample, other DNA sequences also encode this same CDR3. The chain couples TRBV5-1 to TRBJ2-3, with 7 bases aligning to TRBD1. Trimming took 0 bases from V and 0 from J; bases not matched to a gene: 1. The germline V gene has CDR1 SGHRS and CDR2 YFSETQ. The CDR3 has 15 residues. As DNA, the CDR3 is TGCGCCAGCAGCTTGGACAGGGGAAGCACAGATACGCAGTATTTT. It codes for CASSLDRGSTDTQYF.

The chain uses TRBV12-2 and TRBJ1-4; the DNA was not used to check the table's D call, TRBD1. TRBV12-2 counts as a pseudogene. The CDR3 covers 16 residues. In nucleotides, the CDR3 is TGTGCAAGTCCTTGGGACAGGGTCGCAACTAATGAAAAACTGTTTTTT. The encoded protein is CASPWDRVATNEKLFF.

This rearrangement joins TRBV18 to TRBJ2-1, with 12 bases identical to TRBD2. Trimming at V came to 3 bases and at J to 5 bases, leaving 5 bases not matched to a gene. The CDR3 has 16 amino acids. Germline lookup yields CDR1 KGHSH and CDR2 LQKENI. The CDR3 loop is CASSPLAGGLHNEQFF. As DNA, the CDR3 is TGTGCCAGCTCACCGCTAGCGGGAGGGCTCCACAATGAGCAGTTCTTC.

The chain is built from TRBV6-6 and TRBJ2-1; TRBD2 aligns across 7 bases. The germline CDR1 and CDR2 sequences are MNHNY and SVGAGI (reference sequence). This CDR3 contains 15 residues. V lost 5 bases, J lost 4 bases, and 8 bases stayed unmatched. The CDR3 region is CASSGSGGGYNEQFF. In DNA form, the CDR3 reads TGTGCCAGCAGTGGATCGGGGGGAGGTTACAATGAGCAGTTCTTC.

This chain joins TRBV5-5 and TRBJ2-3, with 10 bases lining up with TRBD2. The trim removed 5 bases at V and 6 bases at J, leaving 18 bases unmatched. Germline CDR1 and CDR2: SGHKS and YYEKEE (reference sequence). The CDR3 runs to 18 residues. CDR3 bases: TGTGCCAGCAGTGTTCGTCATAGAAGCGGGAGGGCCTACGATACGCAGTATTTT. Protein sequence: CASSVRHRSGRAYDTQYF.

The CDR3 DNA reads TGTGCCATCAGCCCACAGGGGTGGGACACTGAAGCTTTCTTT. Residues: CAISPQGWDTEAFF. This sequence joins TRBV10-3 and TRBJ1-1; 7 bases fit TRBD1. This CDR3 has 14 amino acids. Germline loops: CDR1 ENHRY, CDR2 SYGVKD. With V trimmed by 6 bases and J by 3 bases, 7 bases remained unmatched.

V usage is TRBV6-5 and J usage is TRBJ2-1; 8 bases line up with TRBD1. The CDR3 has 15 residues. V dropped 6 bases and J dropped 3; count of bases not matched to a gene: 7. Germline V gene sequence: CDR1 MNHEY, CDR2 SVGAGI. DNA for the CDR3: TGTGCCAGCAGAGCCGGGACAGGTGACTACAATGAGCAGTTCTTC. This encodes CASRAGTGDYNEQFF.

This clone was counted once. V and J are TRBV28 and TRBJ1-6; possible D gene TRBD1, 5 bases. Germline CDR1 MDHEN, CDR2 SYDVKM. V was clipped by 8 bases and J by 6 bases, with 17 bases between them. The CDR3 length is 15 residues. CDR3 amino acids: CASLSPGHINSPLHF. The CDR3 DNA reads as TGTGCCAGCCTCTCCCCCGGACACATTAATTCACCCCTCCACTTT.

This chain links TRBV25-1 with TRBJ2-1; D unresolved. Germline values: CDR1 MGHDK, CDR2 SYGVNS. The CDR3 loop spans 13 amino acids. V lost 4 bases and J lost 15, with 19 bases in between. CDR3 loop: CASSGRLVDSPFF. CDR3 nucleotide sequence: TGTGCCAGCAGTGGAAGGTTAGTCGATTCGCCGTTCTTC.

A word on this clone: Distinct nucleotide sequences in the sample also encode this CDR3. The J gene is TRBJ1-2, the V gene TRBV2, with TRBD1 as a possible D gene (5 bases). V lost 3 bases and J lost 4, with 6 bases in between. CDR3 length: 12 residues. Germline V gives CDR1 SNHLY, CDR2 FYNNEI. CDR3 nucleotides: TGTGCCAGCAGTGACACAGGCTATGGCTACACCTTC. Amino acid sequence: CASSDTGYGYTF.

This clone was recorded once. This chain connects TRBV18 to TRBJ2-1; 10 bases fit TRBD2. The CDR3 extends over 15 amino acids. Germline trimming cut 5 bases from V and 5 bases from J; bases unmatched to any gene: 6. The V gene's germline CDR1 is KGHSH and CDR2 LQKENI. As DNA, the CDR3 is TGTGCCAGCTCAAAACTAGCGGGACCTAACAATGAGCAGTTCTTC. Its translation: CASSKLAGPNNEQFF.

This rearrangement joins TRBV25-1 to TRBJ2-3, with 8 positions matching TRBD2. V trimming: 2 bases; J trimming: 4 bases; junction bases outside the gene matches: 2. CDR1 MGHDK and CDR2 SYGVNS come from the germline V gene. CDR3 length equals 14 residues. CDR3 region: CASSERGGADTQYF. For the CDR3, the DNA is TGTGCCAGCAGTGAACGGGGGGGCGCAGATACGCAGTATTTT.

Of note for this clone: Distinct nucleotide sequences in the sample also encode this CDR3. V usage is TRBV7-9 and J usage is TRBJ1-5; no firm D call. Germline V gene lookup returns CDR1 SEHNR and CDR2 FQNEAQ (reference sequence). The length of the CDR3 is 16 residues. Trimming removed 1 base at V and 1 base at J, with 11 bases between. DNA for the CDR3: TGTGCCAGCAGCTTAGGGCTAACGGGGAGCAATCAGCCCCAGCATTTT. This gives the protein CASSLGLTGSNQPQHF.

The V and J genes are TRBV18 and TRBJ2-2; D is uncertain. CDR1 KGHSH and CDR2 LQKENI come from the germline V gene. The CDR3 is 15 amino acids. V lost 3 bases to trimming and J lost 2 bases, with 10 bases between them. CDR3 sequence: CASSPFSTNTGELFF. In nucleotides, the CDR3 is TGTGCCAGCTCACCGTTTAGTACAAACACCGGGGAGCTGTTTTTT.

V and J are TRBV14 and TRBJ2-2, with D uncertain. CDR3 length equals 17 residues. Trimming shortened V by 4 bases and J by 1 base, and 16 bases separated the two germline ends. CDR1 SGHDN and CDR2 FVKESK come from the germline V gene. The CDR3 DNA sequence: TGTGCCAGCAGCCGGGTCACTACCGAAAGGAACACCGGGGAGCTGTTTTTT. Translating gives CASSRVTTERNTGELFF.

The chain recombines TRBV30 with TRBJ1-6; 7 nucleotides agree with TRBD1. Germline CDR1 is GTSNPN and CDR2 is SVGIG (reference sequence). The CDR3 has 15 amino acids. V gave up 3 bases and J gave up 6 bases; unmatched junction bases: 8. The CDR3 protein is CAWSGRQGSNSPLHF. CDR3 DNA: TGTGCCTGGAGCGGAAGACAGGGAAGTAATTCACCCCTCCACTTT.

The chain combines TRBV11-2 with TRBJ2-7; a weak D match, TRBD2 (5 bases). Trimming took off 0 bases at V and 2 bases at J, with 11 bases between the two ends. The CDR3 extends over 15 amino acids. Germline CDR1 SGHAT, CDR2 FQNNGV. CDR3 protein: CASSLDPAATYEQYF. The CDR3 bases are TGTGCCAGCAGCTTAGACCCAGCGGCAACCTACGAGCAGTACTTC.

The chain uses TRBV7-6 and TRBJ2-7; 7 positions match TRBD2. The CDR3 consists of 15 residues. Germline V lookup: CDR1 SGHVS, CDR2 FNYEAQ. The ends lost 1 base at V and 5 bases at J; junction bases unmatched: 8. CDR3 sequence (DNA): TGTGCCAGCAGCTTAGATGTGGGGAGCGGGAACGAGCAGTACTTC. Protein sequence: CASSLDVGSGNEQYF.

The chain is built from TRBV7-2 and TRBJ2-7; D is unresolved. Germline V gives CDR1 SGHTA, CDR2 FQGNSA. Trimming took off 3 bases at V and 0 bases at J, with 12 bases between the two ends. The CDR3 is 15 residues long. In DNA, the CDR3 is TGTGCCAGCAGCTTCATCGCGAGTTCCTCCTACGAGCAGTACTTC. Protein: CASSFIASSSYEQYF.

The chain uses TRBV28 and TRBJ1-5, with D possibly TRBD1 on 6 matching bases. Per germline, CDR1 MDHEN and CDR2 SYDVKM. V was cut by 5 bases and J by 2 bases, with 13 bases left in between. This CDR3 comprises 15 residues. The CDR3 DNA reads TGTGCCAGCAGTCTCCACAGGGATGGCAATCAGCCCCAGCATTTT. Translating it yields CASSLHRDGNQPQHF.

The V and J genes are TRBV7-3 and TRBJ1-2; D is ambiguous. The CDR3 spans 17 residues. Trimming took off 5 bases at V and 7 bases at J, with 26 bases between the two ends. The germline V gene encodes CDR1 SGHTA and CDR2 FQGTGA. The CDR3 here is CASSPNGFPFPSVGYTF. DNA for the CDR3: TGTGCCAGCAGCCCAAACGGATTTCCCTTCCCGTCGGTTGGCTACACCTTC.

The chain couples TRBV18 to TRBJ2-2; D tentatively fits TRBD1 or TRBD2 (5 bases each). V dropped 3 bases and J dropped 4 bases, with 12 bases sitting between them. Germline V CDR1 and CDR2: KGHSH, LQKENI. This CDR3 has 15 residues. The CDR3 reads CASSPRDAGTGELFF. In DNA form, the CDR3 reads TGTGCCAGCTCACCTCGGGACGCCGGCACCGGGGAGCTGTTTTTT.

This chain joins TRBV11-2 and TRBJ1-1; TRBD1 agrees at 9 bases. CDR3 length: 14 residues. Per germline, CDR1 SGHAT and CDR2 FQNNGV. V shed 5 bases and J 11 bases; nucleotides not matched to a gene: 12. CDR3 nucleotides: TGTGCCAGCAGCCCTCTAACAGGGGGCGCGGATGCTTTCTTT. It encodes CASSPLTGGADAFF.

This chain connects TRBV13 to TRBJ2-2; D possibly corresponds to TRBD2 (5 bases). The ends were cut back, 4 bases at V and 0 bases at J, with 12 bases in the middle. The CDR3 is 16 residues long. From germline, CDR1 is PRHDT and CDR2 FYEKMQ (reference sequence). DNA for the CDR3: TGTGCCAGCAGCTCAAGACGGGGATCGAACACCGGGGAGCTGTTTTTT. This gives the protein CASSSRRGSNTGELFF.

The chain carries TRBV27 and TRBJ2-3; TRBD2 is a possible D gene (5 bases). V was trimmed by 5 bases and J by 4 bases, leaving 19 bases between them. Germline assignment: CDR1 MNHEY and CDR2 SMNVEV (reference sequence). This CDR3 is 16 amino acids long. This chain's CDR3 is CASSPPLVQRADTQYF. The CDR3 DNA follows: TGTGCCAGCAGTCCACCCCTAGTCCAGAGGGCAGATACGCAGTATTTT.

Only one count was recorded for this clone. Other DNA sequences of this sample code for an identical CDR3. The chain's CDR3 is CASSPPGLAGGVDTQYF. CDR3 DNA sequence: TGTGCCAGCTCACCTCCGGGACTAGCGGGAGGCGTGGATACGCAGTATTTT. This chain links TRBV18 with TRBJ2-3; 15 nucleotides agree with TRBD2. The CDR3 is 17 residues long. J was trimmed by 6 bases and V by 3 bases; bases with no gene match: 7. Germline CDR1 is KGHSH and CDR2 is LQKENI.